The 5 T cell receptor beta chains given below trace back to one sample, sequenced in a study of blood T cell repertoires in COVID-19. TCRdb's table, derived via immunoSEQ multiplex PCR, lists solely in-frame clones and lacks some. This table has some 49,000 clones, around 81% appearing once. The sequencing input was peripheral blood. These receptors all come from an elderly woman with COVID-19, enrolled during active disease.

The CDR3 spells CASSSRGGYEQYF. The CDR3 DNA reads TGTGCCAGTAGTAGTCGGGGAGGCTACGAGCAGTACTTC. The chain combines TRBV19 with TRBJ2-7, with D possibly TRBD2 on 6 matching bases. The V end lost 4 bases, the J end lost 3 bases, and 10 bases lay between the germline ends. Germline V gene sequence: CDR1 LNHDA, CDR2 SQIVND (reference sequence). CDR3 length equals 13 residues.

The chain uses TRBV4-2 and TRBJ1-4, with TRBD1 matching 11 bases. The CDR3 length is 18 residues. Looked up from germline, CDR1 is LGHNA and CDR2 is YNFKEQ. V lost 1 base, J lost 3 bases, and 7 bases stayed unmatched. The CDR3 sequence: CASSQVAGQGVANEKLFF. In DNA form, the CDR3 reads TGTGCCAGCAGCCAAGTAGCGGGACAGGGGGTGGCTAATGAAAAACTGTTTTTT.

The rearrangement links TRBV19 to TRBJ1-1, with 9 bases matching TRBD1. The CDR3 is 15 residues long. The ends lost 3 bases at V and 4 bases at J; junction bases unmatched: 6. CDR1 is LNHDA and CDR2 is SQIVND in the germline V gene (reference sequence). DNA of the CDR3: TGTGCCAGTAGTATGGGACAGGGCGGAAGCACTGAAGCTTTCTTT. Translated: CASSMGQGGSTEAFF. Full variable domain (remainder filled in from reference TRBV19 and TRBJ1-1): DGGITQSPKYLFRKEGQNVTLSCEQNLNHDAMYWYRQDPGQGLRLIYYSQIVNDFQKGDIAEGYSVSREKKESFPLTVTSAQKNPTAFYLCASSMGQGGSTEAFFGQGTRLTVV.

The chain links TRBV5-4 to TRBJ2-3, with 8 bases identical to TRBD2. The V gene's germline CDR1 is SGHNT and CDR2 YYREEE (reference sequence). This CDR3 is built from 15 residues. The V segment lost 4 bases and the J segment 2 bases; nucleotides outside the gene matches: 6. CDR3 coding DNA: TGTGCCAGCAGCCGACTAGCGATAAACACAGATACGCAGTATTTT. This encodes CASSRLAINTDTQYF.

CDR3 sequence: CASSSRDLTSTDTQYF. The CDR3 DNA is TGTGCCAGCAGTTCCCGGGACTTAACTAGCACAGATACGCAGTATTTT. This chain uses TRBV28 with TRBJ2-3; tentative D call: TRBD2 (6 bases). Germline values: CDR1 MDHEN, CDR2 SYDVKM. V lost 4 bases, J lost 0 bases, and 14 bases lay in between. The CDR3 is made up of 16 amino acids.